The 6 T cell receptor beta chains in this list originate from one sample, sequenced in a study of blood T cell repertoires in COVID-19. Sequenced by immunoSEQ multiplex PCR; TCRdb stores in-frame clones only, minus some. The sample shows 140,000 or so clones, 80% to 90% of them seen only once. Sequenced: PBMCs or T cells enriched from blood (not recorded which). These receptors came from a woman aged 45-59 years with acute COVID-19.

The chain recombines TRBV7-2 with TRBJ2-1; 8 nucleotides match TRBD2. Looked up from germline, CDR1 is SGHTA and CDR2 is FQGNSA. V shed 6 bases, J shed 15 bases, and the junction held 10 bases outside the gene matches. This CDR3 spans 12 amino acids. CDR3 loop: CASRSGGRAPFF. The CDR3 bases are TGTGCCAGCAGGTCGGGAGGGAGGGCCCCGTTCTTC.

This clone showed up just a few times. The rearrangement uses TRBV7-2 and TRBJ2-5; perhaps TRBD1 as D (6 bases). CDR1 is SGHTA, CDR2 FQGNSA, per germline. This CDR3 contains 15 residues. Trimming left V 5 bases short and J 1 base short, with 14 bases between. CDR3 in amino acids: CASSTHRVFQETQYF. The CDR3 bases are TGTGCCAGCAGCACGCACAGGGTATTCCAAGAGACCCAGTACTTC.

As for this clone: One end of the junction fails to match germline, which may point to a read error. This chain connects TRBV19 to TRBJ2-1; 9 bases are a match to TRBD2. Germline CDR1 LNHDA, CDR2 SQIVND (reference sequence). There are 11 residues in the CDR3. The CDR3, as DNA: TGTGCCAGTAGGGGCGGGAGGGCCCCGGTCTTC. Protein: CASRGGRAPVF. Drawing the rest from reference TRBV19 and TRBJ2-1, the complete variable domain is DGGITQSPKYLFRKEGQNVTLSCEQNLNHDAMYWYRQDPGQGLRLIYYSQIVNDFQKGDIAEGYSVSREKKESFPLTVTSAQKNPTAFYLCASRGGRAPVFGPGTRLTVL.

This clone appeared once. The chain carries TRBV6-2 or TRBV6-3 and TRBJ2-7; D may be TRBD2 (5 bases). Germline-derived CDR1 and CDR2 are MNHEY and SVGEGT. The CDR3 has 15 residues. With 0 bases removed from V and 3 bases from J, the gap between germline ends came to 12 bases. DNA of the CDR3: TGTGCCAGCAGTTACTCTTACGGGAAGGACTACGAGCAGTACTTC. Its protein product is CASSYSYGKDYEQYF.

The chain couples TRBV11-3 to TRBJ2-7; 8 bases match TRBD1. Per germline, CDR1 SGHNT and CDR2 YENEEA. With 6 bases clipped from V and 2 bases from J, the junction kept 9 bases outside the gene matches. The CDR3 sequence is 15 residues long. The CDR3: CASSNRGAGTYEQYF. The CDR3 nucleotides are TGTGCCAGCAGTAACAGGGGGGCAGGAACCTACGAGCAGTACTTC.

The CDR3 nucleotides are TGTGCCAGCTCACCAAGTCCCAGCTCCTACAATGAGCAGTTCTTC. It translates to CASSPSPSSYNEQFF. The chain joins TRBV18 to TRBJ2-1; D gene uncertain. Germline CDR1 KGHSH, CDR2 LQKENI. This CDR3 has 15 residues. Trimming pared 2 bases from V and 0 bases from J, leaving 8 bases between.